This entry is about one T cell receptor beta chain. Antigen: not known. This sample is drawn from a study of T cell repertoires in cytomegalovirus infection. Study-wide background: CMV epitopes used comprised recently identified HLA-C-restricted ones and well-studied HLA-B-restricted ones. Indications of both CMV infection and matching HLA type were provided by public TCR beta signatures. Study observations and caveats: Within the response measured ex vivo, HLA-C-restricted CMV-specific TCR beta clonotypes were dominant.

Each CDR3 protein gets one entry after TCRdb re-called the reads with MiXCR. The profile shows fewer than 850,000 distinct CDR3 sequences, roughly 29% of them singletons. This sequence originates from a human donor in good health (CMV status not recorded). Some clones in this sample may be carry-over from other donors' samples. Sequencing used cultured CD8+ T cells from PBMCs, obtained from culture after CMV antigen stimulation.

The CDR3 DNA sequence: TGTGCCAGCAGCTTCTATGAGGCGAGGGAGACCCAGTACTTC. Translated, it gives CASSFYEARETQYF. The chain carries TRBV7-9 and TRBJ2-5; D gene uncertain. Germline assignment: CDR1 SEHNR and CDR2 FQNEAQ (reference sequence). Trimming stripped 3 bases from V and 5 bases from J, with 13 bases between. This CDR3 is built from 14 residues.